This is a list of T cell receptor beta chains from one sample in a study of blood T cell repertoires in COVID-19. Repertoires were generated with immunoSEQ multiplex PCR, while TCRdb's copy carries only in-frame clones and drops some. The sample lists fewer than 120,000 clones; about 80% were seen once. Sequencing was done on a sample of peripheral blood. These receptors were collected from a woman over 75 with active or convalescent COVID-19. The CDR3 runs from the conserved cysteine through the conserved F or W. A D gene is named only where the DNA matches it firmly. Not all rows give a size; the values are once, few, many and, for expanded clones, a class.

>TRBD2|TRBV18|-|TRBJ2-1
CASSPRGLAGGWDEQFF
TGTGCCAGCTCACCACGGGGACTAGCGGGAGGATGGGATGAGCAGTTCTTC
>-|TRBV7-6|-|TRBJ1-1
CASSPSRGMNTEAFF
TGTGCCAGCAGCCCAAGTAGGGGGATGAACACTGAAGCTTTCTTT
>TRBD2|TRBV27|-|TRBJ2-2
CASSSRTSSAGELFF
TGTGCCAGCAGTTCACGGACTAGCTCCGCCGGGGAGCTGTTTTTT
>-|TRBV18|-|TRBJ2-2
CASSPPQGRLVTGELFF
TGTGCCAGCTCACCACCGCAGGGAAGGTTGGTCACCGGGGAGCTGTTTTTT
>-|TRBV10-1|-|TRBJ2-1
CASSSGPYNEQFF
TGCGCCAGCAGTAGCGGTCCCTACAATGAGCAGTTCTTC
>TRBD2|TRBV5-5|-|TRBJ2-1
CASSLTSGMPYNEQFF
TGTGCCAGCAGCTTGACTAGCGGGATGCCCTACAATGAGCAGTTCTTC
>TRBD1|TRBV24-1|-|TRBJ2-2
CATSDPGQEAGELFF
TGTGCCACCAGTGACCCGGGACAGGAAGCCGGGGAGCTGTTTTTT
>-|TRBV12-3/TRBV12-4|few|TRBJ1-1
CASSFFGPVEAFF
TGTGCCAGCAGTTTTTTTGGTCCGGTTGAAGCTTTCTTT
>TRBD2|TRBV18|-|TRBJ2-7
CASSIAGGPEEQYF
TGTGCCAGCTCAATAGCGGGAGGGCCGGAAGAGCAGTACTTC
>TRBD2|TRBV5-1|-|TRBJ2-1
CASSSGLADEQFF
TGCGCCAGCAGCTCCGGACTAGCGGACGAGCAGTTCTTC
>TRBD1|TRBV19|-|TRBJ1-1
CASSIEGARTEAFF
TGTGCCAGTAGTATTGAGGGGGCCCGCACTGAAGCTTTCTTT
>-|TRBV2|-|TRBJ2-7
CASRLQSYEQYF
TGTGCCAGCAGGTTACAATCCTACGAGCAGTACTTC
>TRBD2|TRBV11-2|few|TRBJ2-1
CASSPGTSGRAGYNEQFF
TGTGCCAGCAGCCCCGGGACTAGCGGGAGGGCCGGGTACAATGAGCAGTTCTTC